One sample yielded the 18 T cell receptor beta chains listed below, sequenced in a study of spatial heterogeneity in lung cancer. One entry per CDR3 protein results from TCRdb running MiXCR on the 5' RACE reads. The top ten hold approximately 7% of the sample, which has under 75,000 distinct CDR3 sequences, about 14% seen once. Time point denoted: sample taken at primary tumor resection. The study sequenced unsorted whole RNA from tumor, nontumor lung or frozen PBMC. The sequences come from PBMCs, collected at surgery. These receptors all stem from a male donor with early-stage non-small cell lung cancer.

In this sample, this clonotype turned up a few times. This chain links TRBV19 with TRBJ1-1; no definite D call. The V end was cut by 7 bases, the J end by 11 bases, with 23 bases between. Germline lookup yields CDR1 LNHDA and CDR2 SQIVND (reference sequence). The CDR3 runs 14 residues. CDR3 DNA: TGTGCCAGTACCCCTCCGGGAGAGAGTAGATCGGCTTTCTTT. This encodes CASTPPGESRSAFF.

This clonotype was counted at least ten times. The V call is TRBV3-1, the J call TRBJ1-1; D possibly corresponds to TRBD1 (5 bases). This CDR3 is built from 13 residues. Deletions cut 2 bases from V and 8 bases from J, with 12 bases between. CDR1 and CDR2 (germline): LGHDT, YNNKEL (reference sequence). CDR3 protein: CASSQIEGREAFF. The CDR3 DNA follows: TGTGCCAGCAGCCAAATTGAGGGACGGGAAGCTTTCTTT.

This clonotype was seen more than once but under ten times. The V and J genes are TRBV7-8 and TRBJ2-7; D is possibly TRBD1 or TRBD2 (6 bases each). CDR3 length: 16 amino acids. The germline V and J ends were trimmed by 2 bases and 7 bases, with 21 bases remaining between them. CDR1 and CDR2 (germline): SGHVS, FQNEAQ. The CDR3 protein is CASSLLGGQTRLEQYF. The CDR3 coding sequence is TGTGCCAGCAGCTTATTGGGAGGACAGACCCGCTTGGAGCAGTACTTC.

The chain carries TRBV7-2 and TRBJ2-7; either TRBD1 or TRBD2 may supply D (5 bases each). Germline CDR1 is SGHTA and CDR2 is FQGNSA. Trimming took 5 bases from V and 6 from J, leaving 17 bases between them. The CDR3 spans 14 residues. This chain's CDR3 is CASSLPGPTTEQYF. The CDR3 DNA sequence: TGTGCCAGCAGCCTACCGGGACCGACGACCGAGCAGTACTTC.

This clonotype has at least ten counts. The chain links TRBV20-1 to TRBJ1-1, with D perhaps matching TRBD1 (6 bases). This CDR3 region has 15 residues. The V end lost 4 bases, the J end lost 5 bases, and 20 bases lay between the germline ends. Germline-derived CDR1 and CDR2 are DFQATT and SNEGSKA (reference sequence). Written as DNA, the CDR3 is TGCAGTGCTAAAGTACTGGGGGCGCAAGGGACTGAAGCTTTCTTT. This gives the protein CSAKVLGAQGTEAFF.

V usage is TRBV7-2 and J usage is TRBJ2-1; TRBD1 might be the D (5 bases). Trimming shortened V by 3 bases and J by 2 bases, and 8 bases separated the two germline ends. Germline V lookup: CDR1 SGHTA, CDR2 FQGNSA. The CDR3 has 14 residues. The CDR3 DNA is TGTGCCAGCAGCTTCAGGGTGACCTACAATGAGCAGTTCTTC. It is translated as CASSFRVTYNEQFF. The complete variable domain, with remaining parts taken from reference TRBV7-2 and TRBJ2-1, reads GAGVSQSPSNKVTEKGKDVELRCDPISGHTALYWYRQSLGQGLEFLIYFQGNSAPDKSGLPSDRFSAERTGGSVSTLTIQRTQQEDSAVYLCASSFRVTYNEQFFGPGTRLTVL.

This clonotype was counted a few times. The chain is built from TRBV9 and TRBJ2-1, with D hard to call. This CDR3 has 16 amino acids. V was trimmed by 4 bases and J by 8 bases, leaving 22 bases between them. Germline CDR1 and CDR2: SGDLS and YYNGEE. CDR3 region: CASSPSGSYLRDEQFF. DNA of the CDR3: TGTGCCAGCAGCCCCTCCGGGTCCTACCTCCGGGATGAGCAGTTCTTC. The full variable domain, its missing parts supplied by reference TRBV9 and TRBJ2-1, is DSGVTQTPKHLITATGQRVTLRCSPRSGDLSVYWYQQSLDQGLQFLIQYYNGEERAKGNILERFSAQQFPDLHSELNLSSLELGDSALYFCASSPSGSYLRDEQFFGPGTRLTVL.

The J gene is TRBJ1-5, the V gene TRBV7-2, with D possibly TRBD1 on 6 matching bases. Trimming left V 5 bases short and J 6 bases short, with 14 bases between. Germline V gene sequence: CDR1 SGHTA, CDR2 FQGNSA. The CDR3 length is 14 residues. The CDR3 DNA sequence: TGTGCCAGCAGCCGCTTACAGGGTACTCAGCCCCAGCATTTT. Protein sequence: CASSRLQGTQPQHF.

The rearrangement joins TRBV27 to TRBJ1-2; D ambiguous. From germline, CDR1 is MNHEY and CDR2 SMNVEV (reference sequence). The CDR3 is made up of 13 amino acids. With 3 bases removed from V and 8 bases from J, the gap between germline ends came to 13 bases. The CDR3 coding sequence is TGTGCCAGCAGTTTTAGTTCTGGGATAGGCTACACCTTC. It yields the protein CASSFSSGIGYTF.

The CDR3 sequence: CASSLRTGEGYTF. The CDR3 coding sequence is TGTGCCAGCAGCCTTCGGACAGGGGAGGGCTACACCTTC. This sequence joins TRBV7-8 and TRBJ1-2, with TRBD1 matching over 9 bases. The CDR3 consists of 13 residues. Germline V gene data show CDR1 as SGHVS and CDR2 as FQNEAQ. J gave up 8 bases and V 5 bases, and 6 bases lay outside the gene matches.

The chain couples TRBV18 to TRBJ1-4; D not certain. The germline V and J ends were trimmed by 6 bases and 0 bases, with 8 bases remaining between them. The CDR3 contains 14 residues. The germline gives CDR1 KGHSH, CDR2 LQKENI. For the CDR3, the DNA is TGTGCCAGCTCCCCAGTTGCAACTAATGAAAAACTGTTTTTT. Protein product: CASSPVATNEKLFF.

This clonotype was seen more than once but under ten times. CDR3 amino acids: CASSFGTESYEQYF. CDR3 nucleotide sequence: TGCGCCAGCAGCTTCGGGACAGAATCCTACGAGCAGTACTTC. This chain uses TRBV5-1 with TRBJ2-7; TRBD1 aligns across 7 bases. The germline gives CDR1 SGHRS, CDR2 YFSETQ. CDR3 length: 14 residues. The ends lost 2 bases at V and 1 base at J; junction bases unmatched: 3.

This clonotype was seen a handful of times. The CDR3 DNA reads TGTGCCAGCAGGAGGACAGGGGGCCGGGGTCAGCCCCAGCATTTT. Its protein is CASRRTGGRGQPQHF. This chain connects TRBV28 to TRBJ1-5; 11 bases match TRBD1. Germline CDR1 and CDR2: MDHEN and SYDVKM. This CDR3 has 15 residues. J gave up 6 bases and V 6 bases, and 7 bases lay outside the gene matches.

The chain is built from TRBV19 and TRBJ2-2; TRBD1 might be the D (5 bases). The CDR3 spans 12 residues. Germline V gives CDR1 LNHDA, CDR2 SQIVND (reference sequence). Trimming removed 6 bases at V and 5 bases at J, with 7 bases between. The CDR3 reads CASRRTTGELFF. The CDR3 DNA reads TGTGCCAGTAGAAGGACAACCGGGGAGCTGTTTTTT.

This clonotype turned up a few times. The gene calls are TRBV4-2 and TRBJ2-3; 11 bases map to TRBD2. The length of the CDR3 is 17 residues. CDR1 and CDR2 (germline): LGHNA, YNFKEQ. After removal of 1 base from V and 0 bases from J, the junction contained 3 bases not matched to a gene. CDR3 nucleotides: TGTGCCAGCAGCCAAGGGACTAGCGGGCGAAGCACAGATACGCAGTATTTT. Its translation: CASSQGTSGRSTDTQYF.

This clonotype was seen many times. The chain combines TRBV9 with TRBJ2-7, with D unclear. The germline V and J ends were trimmed by 4 bases and 3 bases, with 11 bases remaining between them. CDR3 length: 13 amino acids. CDR1 and CDR2 (germline): SGDLS, YYNGEE. As DNA, the CDR3 is TGTGCCAGCAGCTCCAGACAAAACTACGAGCAGTACTTC. Translating gives CASSSRQNYEQYF.

The J gene is TRBJ1-6, the V gene TRBV7-6, with TRBD1 matching over 9 bases. Germline V lookup: CDR1 SGHVS, CDR2 FNYEAQ. The junction had 5 bases not matched to a gene; V was cut back by 5 bases and J by 6 bases. The CDR3 totals 15 residues. DNA for the CDR3: TGTGCCAGCAGCCTAGGACAGGGGAGTAATTCACCCCTCCACTTT. It codes for CASSLGQGSNSPLHF.

Many counts were recorded for this clonotype. The chain is built from TRBV20-1 and TRBJ2-3; perhaps TRBD2 as D (6 bases). Trimming cost V 6 bases and J 3 bases, with 19 bases left between them. Looked up from germline, CDR1 is DFQATT and CDR2 is SNEGSKA (reference sequence). This CDR3 spans 15 amino acids. The CDR3 region has the DNA TGCAGTGCCACCACACCGGGACTCGAGACAGATACGCAGTATTTT. Translating gives CSATTPGLETDTQYF.